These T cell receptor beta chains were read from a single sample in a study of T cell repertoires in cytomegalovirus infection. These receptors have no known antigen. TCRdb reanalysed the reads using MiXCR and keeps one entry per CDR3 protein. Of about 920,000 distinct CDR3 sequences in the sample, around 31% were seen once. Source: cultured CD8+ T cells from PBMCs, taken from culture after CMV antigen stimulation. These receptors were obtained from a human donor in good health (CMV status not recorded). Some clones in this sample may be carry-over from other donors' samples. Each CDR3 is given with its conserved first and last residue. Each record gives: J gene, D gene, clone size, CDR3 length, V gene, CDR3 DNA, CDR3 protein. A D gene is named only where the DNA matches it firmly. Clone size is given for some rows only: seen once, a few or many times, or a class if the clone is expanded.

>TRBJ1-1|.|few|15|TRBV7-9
TGTGCCAGCAGCTTCGTGGGGGCGAGGGGGACTGAAGCTTTCTTT
CASSFVGARGTEAFF
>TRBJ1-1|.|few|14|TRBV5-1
TGCGCCAGCAGCTGGCGGGGGGCATGGACTGAAGCTTTCTTT
CASSWRGAWTEAFF
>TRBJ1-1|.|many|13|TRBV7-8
TGTGCCAGCAATATTACAGGTTACACTGAAGCTTTCTTT
CASNITGYTEAFF
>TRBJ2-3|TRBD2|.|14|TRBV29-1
TGCAGCGTTGAATACGGGGGGGCCCCAGATACGCAGTATTTT
CSVEYGGAPDTQYF
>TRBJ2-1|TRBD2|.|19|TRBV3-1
TGTGCCAGCAGCCAAGGATCCGGACTAGCGTTGAGCTCCTACAATGAGCAGTTCTTC
CASSQGSGLALSSYNEQFF
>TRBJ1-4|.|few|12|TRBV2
TGTGCCAGCAGTGAATCACCGGAAAAACTGTTTTTT
CASSESPEKLFF
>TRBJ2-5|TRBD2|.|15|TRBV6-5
TGTGCCAGCAGCCGCCCGGGACTAGCGCCTGAGACCCAGTACTTC
CASSRPGLAPETQYF
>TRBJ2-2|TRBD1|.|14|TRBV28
TGTGCCAGCAATCAGGGGGTAGGAACCGGGGAGCTGTTTTTT
CASNQGVGTGELFF
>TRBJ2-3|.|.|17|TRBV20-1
TGCAGTGCTAGAGATACTATTGAAGGTACTAGCACAGATACGCAGTATTTT
CSARDTIEGTSTDTQYF
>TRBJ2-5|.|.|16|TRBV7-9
TGTGCCAGCAGTCCCGAAACGAGCGTCATCCAAGAGACCCAGTACTTC
CASSPETSVIQETQYF
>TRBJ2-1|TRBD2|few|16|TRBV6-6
TGTGCCAGCAGTTCGGTAGCGGGGGGGCCTTACAATGAGCAGTTCTTC
CASSSVAGGPYNEQFF
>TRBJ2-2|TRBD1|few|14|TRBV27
TGTGCCAGCAGTCCCGGGACAGGGGTTGGGGAGCTGTTTTTT
CASSPGTGVGELFF
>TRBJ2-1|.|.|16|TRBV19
TGTGCCAGTAGTCTCCGGGACACATTCTCCTACAATGAGCAGTTCTTC
CASSLRDTFSYNEQFF
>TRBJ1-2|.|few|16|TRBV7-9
TGTGCCAGCAGCCCGGCCGTCGGGGGCGACGGCTATGGCTACACCTTC
CASSPAVGGDGYGYTF
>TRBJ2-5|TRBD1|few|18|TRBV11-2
TGTGCCAGCAGCTTAGCCCCCCTGGGACAGGGATACCAAGAGACCCAGTACTTC
CASSLAPLGQGYQETQYF
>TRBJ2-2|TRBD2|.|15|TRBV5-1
TGCGCCAGCAGCTCCGGGACTAGCGGTTCCGGGGAGCTGTTTTTT
CASSSGTSGSGELFF
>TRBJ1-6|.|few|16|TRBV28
TGTGCCAGCAGACCCGCACAGGGTGGAAGGAATTCACCCCTCCACTTT
CASRPAQGGRNSPLHF
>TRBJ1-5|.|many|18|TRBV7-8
TGTGCCAGCAGCTTAACCAGGGTTTTGTGGGCCATCAATCAGCCCCAGCATTTT
CASSLTRVLWAINQPQHF
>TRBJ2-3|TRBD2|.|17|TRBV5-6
TGTGCCAGCAGCTTCGAACTAGCGGGGGGTTCCACAGATACGCAGTATTTT
CASSFELAGGSTDTQYF
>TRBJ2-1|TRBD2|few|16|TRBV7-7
TGTGCTAGCAGCTCTTCTAGCGGGGGGGCCTACAATGAGCAGTTCTTC
CASSSSSGGAYNEQFF
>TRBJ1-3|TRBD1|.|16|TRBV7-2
TGTGCCAGCAGCCACCGGGGCAGGGGGCTTGGAAACACCATATATTTT
CASSHRGRGLGNTIYF
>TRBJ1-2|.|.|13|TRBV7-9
TGTGCCAGCAACCCTGGGGCTAACTATGGCTACACCTTC
CASNPGANYGYTF
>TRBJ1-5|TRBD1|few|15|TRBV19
TGTGCCAGTAGTTCCTCCAGGGGGTGGGGTGTGGCCCAGCATTTT
CASSSSRGWGVAQHF
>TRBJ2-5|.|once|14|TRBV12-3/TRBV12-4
TGTGCCAGCAGTTTTGCCAGAGGCGTGGAGACCCAGTACTTC
CASSFARGVETQYF
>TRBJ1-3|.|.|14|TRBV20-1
TGCAGTGCTAGAGATAGGGACCCTGGAAACACCATATATTTT
CSARDRDPGNTIYF
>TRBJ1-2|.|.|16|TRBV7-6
TGTGCCAGCAGCCCCCTAAAGGGGTTATCTAACTATGGCTACACCTTC
CASSPLKGLSNYGYTF
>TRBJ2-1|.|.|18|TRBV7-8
TGTGCCAGCAGCTTAGCAGAGACTTGGGGGGCCGGATACAATGAGCAGTTCTTC
CASSLAETWGAGYNEQFF
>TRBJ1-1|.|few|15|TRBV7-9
TGTGCCAGCAGCTTAGCAACCGGGGTTAACACTGAAGCTTTCTTT
CASSLATGVNTEAFF
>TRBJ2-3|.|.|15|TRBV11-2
TGTGCCAGCAGCCTCCTTCCAAGGATCACAGATACGCAGTATTTT
CASSLLPRITDTQYF